This T cell receptor (beta chain) comes out of a study of beta chain features in type 1 diabetes. Study-level results: There was a moderate but significant shortening of TCRB CDR3s in all four CD4+ subsets of Type 1 diabetes patients. Any HLA effect on TCRB rearrangement was left unresolved by small sub-analyses.

The CDR3 loop spans 14 amino acids. Germline lookup yields CDR1 SGHRS and CDR2 YFSETQ. V lost 1 base to trimming and J lost 0 bases, with 6 bases between them. Note on this clone: The antigen is unknown.

CD45RO/CCR7/CD25/CD127/CD95/CD27 sorting isolated CD4+ naive, central memory, regulatory and stem cell-like memory cells. Expressed TCRB transcripts were sequenced, since all the RNA that had been isolated was reverse transcribed. Clones were read by immunoSEQ multiplex PCR, and TCRdb kept only the in-frame ones, dropping some. The data hold some 640,000 clones, with roughly 13% observed a single time. The sequence derives from a young man with type 1 diabetes. This chain links TRBV5-1 with TRBJ2-3; D remains unclear. Sample: naive CD4+ T cells from blood. Here the CDR3 DNA reads TGCGCCAGCAGCTTGTCGGTTAGCACAGATACGCAGTATTTT. Its translation: CASSLSVSTDTQYF.